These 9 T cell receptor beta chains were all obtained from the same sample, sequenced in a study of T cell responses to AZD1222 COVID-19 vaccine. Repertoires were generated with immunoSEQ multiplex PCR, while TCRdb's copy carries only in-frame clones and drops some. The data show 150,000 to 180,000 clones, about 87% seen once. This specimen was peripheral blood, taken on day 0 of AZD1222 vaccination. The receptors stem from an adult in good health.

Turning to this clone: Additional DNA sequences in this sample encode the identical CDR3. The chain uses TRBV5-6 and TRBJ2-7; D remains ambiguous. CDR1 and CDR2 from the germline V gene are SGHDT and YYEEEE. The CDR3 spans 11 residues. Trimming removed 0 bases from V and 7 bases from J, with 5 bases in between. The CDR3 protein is CASSLGGEQYF. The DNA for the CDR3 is TGTGCCAGCAGCTTGGGGGGAGAGCAGTACTTC.

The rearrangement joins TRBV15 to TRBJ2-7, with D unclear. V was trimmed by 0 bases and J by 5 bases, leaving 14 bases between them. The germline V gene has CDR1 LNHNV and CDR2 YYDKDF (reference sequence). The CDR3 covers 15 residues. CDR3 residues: CATSRELGGRNEQYF. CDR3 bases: TGTGCCACCAGCAGAGAATTAGGTGGTAGGAACGAGCAGTACTTC.

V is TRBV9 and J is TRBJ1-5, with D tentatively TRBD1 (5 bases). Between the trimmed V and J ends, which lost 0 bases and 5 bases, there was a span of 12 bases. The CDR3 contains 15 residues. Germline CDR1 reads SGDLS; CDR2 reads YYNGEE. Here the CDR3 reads CASSVAPGGDQPQHF. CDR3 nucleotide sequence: TGTGCCAGCAGCGTAGCTCCGGGGGGGGATCAGCCCCAGCATTTT.

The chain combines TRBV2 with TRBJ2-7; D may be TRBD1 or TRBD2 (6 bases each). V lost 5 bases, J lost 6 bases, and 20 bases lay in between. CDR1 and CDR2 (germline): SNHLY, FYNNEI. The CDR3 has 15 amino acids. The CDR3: CASSKRGAGMSEQYF. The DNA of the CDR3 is TGTGCCAGCAGTAAAAGGGGGGCAGGGATGAGCGAGCAGTACTTC. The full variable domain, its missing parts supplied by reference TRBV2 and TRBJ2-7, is EPEVTQTPSHQVTQMGQEVILRCVPISNHLYFYWYRQILGQKVEFLVSFYNNEISEKSEIFDDQFSVERPDGSNFTLKIRSTKLEDSAMYFCASSKRGAGMSEQYFGPGTRLTVT.

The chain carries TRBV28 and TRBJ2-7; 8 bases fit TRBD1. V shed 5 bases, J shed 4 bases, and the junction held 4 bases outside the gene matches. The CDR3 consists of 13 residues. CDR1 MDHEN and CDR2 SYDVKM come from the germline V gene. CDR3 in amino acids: CASSPRTGYEQYF. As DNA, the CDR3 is TGTGCCAGCAGTCCACGGACAGGGTACGAGCAGTACTTC.

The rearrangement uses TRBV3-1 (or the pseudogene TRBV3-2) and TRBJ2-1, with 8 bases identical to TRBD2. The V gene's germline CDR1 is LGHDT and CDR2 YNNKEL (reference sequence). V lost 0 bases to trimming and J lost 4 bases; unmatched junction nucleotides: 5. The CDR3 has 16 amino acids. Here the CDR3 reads CASSQEWGGGYNEQFF. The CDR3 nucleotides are TGTGCCAGCAGCCAAGAATGGGGCGGGGGGTACAATGAGCAGTTCTTC.

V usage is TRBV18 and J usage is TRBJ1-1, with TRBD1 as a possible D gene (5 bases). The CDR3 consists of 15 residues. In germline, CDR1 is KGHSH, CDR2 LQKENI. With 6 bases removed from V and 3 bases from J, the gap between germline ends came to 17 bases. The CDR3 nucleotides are TGTGCCAGCTCCCCCCAGGGAGGGTCGGACACTGAAGCTTTCTTT. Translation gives CASSPQGGSDTEAFF.

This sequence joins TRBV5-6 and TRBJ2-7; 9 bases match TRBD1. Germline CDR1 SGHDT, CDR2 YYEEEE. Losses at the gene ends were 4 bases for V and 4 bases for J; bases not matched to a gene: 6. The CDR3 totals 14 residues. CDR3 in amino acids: CASSPGTGWYEQYF. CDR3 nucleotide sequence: TGTGCCAGCAGCCCTGGGACAGGGTGGTACGAGCAGTACTTC.

As DNA, the CDR3 is TGTGCCAGCACCCTAGCCGGGACACAAAATTCACCCCTCCACTTT. This sequence encodes CASTLAGTQNSPLHF. V usage is TRBV28 and J usage is TRBJ1-6; TRBD1 is a possible D gene (6 bases). The CDR3 totals 15 residues. Trimming pared 7 bases from V and 7 bases from J, leaving 17 bases between. Germline V gene data show CDR1 as MDHEN and CDR2 as SYDVKM.